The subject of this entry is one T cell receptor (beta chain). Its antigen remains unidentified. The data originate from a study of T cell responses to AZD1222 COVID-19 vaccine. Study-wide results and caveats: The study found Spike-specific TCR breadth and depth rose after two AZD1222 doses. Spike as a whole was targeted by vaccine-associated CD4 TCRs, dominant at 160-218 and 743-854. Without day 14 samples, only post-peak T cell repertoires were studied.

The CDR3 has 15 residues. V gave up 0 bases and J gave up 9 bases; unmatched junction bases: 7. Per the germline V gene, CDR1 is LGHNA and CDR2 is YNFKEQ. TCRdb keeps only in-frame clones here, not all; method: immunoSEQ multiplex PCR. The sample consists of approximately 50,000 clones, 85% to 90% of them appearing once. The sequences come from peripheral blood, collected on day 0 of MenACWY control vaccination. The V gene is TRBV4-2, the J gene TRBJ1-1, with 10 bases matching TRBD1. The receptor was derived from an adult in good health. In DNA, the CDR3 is TGTGCCAGCAGCCAAGACTATGGACAGGGGGTGAAAGCTTTCTTT. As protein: CASSQDYGQGVKAFF.